The clone carrying this TCR beta chain has just a few counts. Antigen specificity is unknown. Germline assignment: CDR1 MDHEN and CDR2 SYDVKM. The CDR3 has 14 residues. Trimming took 4 bases from V and 4 from J; bases not matched to a gene: 3. Library construction for TCR beta used iRepertoire HTBI primers and Arm-PCR of CDR3 regions. TCRdb reanalysed the multiplex PCR reads using MiXCR and keeps one entry per CDR3 protein. The sample lists approximately 400,000 distinct CDR3 sequences; 15% were seen once. These data belong to a study of regulatory T cells in long-lasting Graves disease. Time point noted: newly diagnosed GD, antithyroid drugs for less than 3 months. RNA from PBMCs was the source of the TCR library. Findings of the study overall: The study found TRBV28, TRBJ1-2 and TRBJ2-5 favored in persistent disease.

These records were also assigned to another study, of T cells in Graves' hyperthyroidism and ophthalmopathy. That study reports: If no ophthalmopathy progression occurred within 18 months, Graves' hyperthyroidism was stable.

This receptor was taken from a woman aged 40 to 50 with Graves disease. The chain employs TRBV28 and TRBJ2-5; 10 nucleotides agree with TRBD1. Sequencing was performed on peripheral blood mononuclear cells (PBMCs), taken at new diagnosis, from a patient treated with antithyroid drugs. The CDR3 coding sequence is TGTGCCAGCAGTTCCGGACAGGGGGGAGAGACCCAGTACTTC. Its translation: CASSSGQGGETQYF.